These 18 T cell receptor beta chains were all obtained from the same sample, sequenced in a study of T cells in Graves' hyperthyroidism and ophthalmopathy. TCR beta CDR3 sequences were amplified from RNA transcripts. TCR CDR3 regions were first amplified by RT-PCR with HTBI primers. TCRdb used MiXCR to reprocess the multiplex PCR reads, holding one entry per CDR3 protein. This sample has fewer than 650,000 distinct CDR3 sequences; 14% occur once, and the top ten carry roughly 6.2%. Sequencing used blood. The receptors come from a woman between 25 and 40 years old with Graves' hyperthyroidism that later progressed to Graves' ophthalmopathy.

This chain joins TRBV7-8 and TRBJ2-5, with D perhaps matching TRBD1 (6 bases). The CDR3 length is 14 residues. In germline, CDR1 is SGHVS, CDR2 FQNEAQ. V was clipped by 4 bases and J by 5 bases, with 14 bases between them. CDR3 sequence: CASSSRTVRETQYF. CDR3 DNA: TGTGCCAGCAGCTCTCGGACAGTCCGGGAGACCCAGTACTTC.

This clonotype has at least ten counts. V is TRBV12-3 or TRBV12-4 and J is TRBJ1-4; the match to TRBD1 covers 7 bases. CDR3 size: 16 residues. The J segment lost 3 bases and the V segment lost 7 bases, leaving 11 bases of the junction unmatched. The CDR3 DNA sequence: TGTGCCAGCACGAACAGACAGGGTCCCGCTAATGAAAAACTGTTTTTT. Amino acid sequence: CASTNRQGPANEKLFF.

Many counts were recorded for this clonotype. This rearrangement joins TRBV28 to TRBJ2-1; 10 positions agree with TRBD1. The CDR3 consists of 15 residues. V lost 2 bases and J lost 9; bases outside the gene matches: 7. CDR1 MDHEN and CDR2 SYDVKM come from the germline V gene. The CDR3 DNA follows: TGTGCCAGCAGTTTAGTCGGGACAGGGGTCGGTGAGCAGTTCTTC. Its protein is CASSLVGTGVGEQFF.

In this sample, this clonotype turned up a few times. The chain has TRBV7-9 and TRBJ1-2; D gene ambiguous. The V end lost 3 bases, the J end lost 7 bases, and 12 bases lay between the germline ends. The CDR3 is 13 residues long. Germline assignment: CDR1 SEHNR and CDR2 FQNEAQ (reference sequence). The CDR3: CASSFSSGGGYTF. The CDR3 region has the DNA TGTGCCAGCAGCTTCAGTTCGGGCGGTGGCTACACCTTC.

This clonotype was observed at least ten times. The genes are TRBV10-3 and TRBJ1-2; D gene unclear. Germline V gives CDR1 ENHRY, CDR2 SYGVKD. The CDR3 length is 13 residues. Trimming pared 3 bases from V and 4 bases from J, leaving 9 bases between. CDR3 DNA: TGTGCCATCAGTGACTCGGCTGGCTATGGCTACACCTTC. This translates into CAISDSAGYGYTF.

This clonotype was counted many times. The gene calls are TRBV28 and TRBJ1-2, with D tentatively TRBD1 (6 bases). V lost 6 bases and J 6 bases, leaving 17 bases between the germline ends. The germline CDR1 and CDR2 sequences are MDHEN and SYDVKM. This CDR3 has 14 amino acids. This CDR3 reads CASRDSALSNGYTF. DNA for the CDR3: TGTGCCAGCAGGGACAGTGCCCTTTCTAATGGCTACACCTTC.

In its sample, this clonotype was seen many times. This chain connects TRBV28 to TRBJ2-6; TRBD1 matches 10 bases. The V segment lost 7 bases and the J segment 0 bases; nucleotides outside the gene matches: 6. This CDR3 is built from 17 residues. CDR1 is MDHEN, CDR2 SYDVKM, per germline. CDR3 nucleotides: TGTGCCAGCACACTGGACAGGGGGTACTCTGGGGCCAACGTCCTGACTTTC. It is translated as CASTLDRGYSGANVLTF.

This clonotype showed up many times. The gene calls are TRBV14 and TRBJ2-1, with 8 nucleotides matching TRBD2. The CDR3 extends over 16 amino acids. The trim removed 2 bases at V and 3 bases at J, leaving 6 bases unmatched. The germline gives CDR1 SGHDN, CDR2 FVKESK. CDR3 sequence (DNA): TGTGCCAGCAGCCAATACACTAGCGGACGCTACAATGAGCAGTTCTTC. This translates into CASSQYTSGRYNEQFF.

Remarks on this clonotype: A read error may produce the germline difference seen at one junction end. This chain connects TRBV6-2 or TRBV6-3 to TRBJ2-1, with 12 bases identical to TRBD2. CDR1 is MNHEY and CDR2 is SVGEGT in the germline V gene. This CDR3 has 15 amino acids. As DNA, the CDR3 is TGTGCCAGCAGTTACCGACTAGCGGGGGAGAATGAGCTGTTCTTC. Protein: CASSYRLAGENELFF.

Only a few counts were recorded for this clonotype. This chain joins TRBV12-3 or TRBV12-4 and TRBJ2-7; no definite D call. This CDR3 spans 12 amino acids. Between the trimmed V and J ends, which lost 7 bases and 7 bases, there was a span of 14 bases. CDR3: CASTIASGEQYF. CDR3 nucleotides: TGTGCCAGCACCATAGCAAGTGGAGAGCAGTACTTC.

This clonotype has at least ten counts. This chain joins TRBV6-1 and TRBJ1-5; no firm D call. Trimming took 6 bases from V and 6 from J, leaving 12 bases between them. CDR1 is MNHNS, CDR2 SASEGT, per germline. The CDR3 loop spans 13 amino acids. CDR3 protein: CASSPGAGQPQHF. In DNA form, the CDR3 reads TGTGCCAGCAGCCCCGGTGCCGGTCAGCCCCAGCATTTT.

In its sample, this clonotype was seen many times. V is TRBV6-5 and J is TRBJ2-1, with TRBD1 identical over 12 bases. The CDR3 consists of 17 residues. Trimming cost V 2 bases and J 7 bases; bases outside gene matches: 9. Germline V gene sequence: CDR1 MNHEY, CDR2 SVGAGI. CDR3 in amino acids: CASSYRMGQGAQNEQFF. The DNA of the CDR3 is TGTGCCAGCAGTTACCGAATGGGACAGGGGGCGCAGAATGAGCAGTTCTTC.

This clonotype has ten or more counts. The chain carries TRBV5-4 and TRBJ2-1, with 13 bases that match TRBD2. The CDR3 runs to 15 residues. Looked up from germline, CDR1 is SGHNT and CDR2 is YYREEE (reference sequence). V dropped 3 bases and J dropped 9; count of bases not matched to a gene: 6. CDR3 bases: TGTGCCAGCAGCTACGGACTAGCGGGAGTCTCTGAGCAGTTCTTC. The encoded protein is CASSYGLAGVSEQFF.

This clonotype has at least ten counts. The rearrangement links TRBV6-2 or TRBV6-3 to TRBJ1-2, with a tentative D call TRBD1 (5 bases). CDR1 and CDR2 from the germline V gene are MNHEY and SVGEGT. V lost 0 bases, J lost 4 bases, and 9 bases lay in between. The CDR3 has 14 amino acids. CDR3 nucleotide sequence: TGTGCCAGCAGTTACTCGAGCAGGGCCTATGGCTACACCTTC. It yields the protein CASSYSSRAYGYTF.

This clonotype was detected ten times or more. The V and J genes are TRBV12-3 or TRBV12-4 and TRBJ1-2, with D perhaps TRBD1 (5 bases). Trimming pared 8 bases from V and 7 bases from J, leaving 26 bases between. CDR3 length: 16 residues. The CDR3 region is CASSFSGRILTGGYTF. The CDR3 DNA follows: TGTGCCAGCTCGTTCTCGGGACGGATTCTAACAGGTGGCTACACCTTC.

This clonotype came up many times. This CDR3 reads CASSPSGTGRIGELFF. For the CDR3, the DNA is TGTGCCAGCAGTCCGTCCGGGACAGGGCGGATCGGGGAGCTGTTTTTT. J is TRBJ2-2 and V is TRBV12-3 or TRBV12-4; 9 nucleotides match TRBD1. The CDR3 is 16 residues long. Trimming at V came to 5 bases and at J to 7 bases, leaving 11 bases not matched to a gene.

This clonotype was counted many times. CDR3 sequence: CASSPPGSGPYEQYF. Written as DNA, the CDR3 is TGTGCCAGCTCCCCGCCGGGCTCTGGGCCCTACGAGCAGTACTTC. V and J are TRBV18 and TRBJ2-7; no reliable D call. This CDR3 has 15 amino acids. Looked up from germline, CDR1 is KGHSH and CDR2 is LQKENI. Trimming pared 6 bases from V and 2 bases from J, leaving 17 bases between.

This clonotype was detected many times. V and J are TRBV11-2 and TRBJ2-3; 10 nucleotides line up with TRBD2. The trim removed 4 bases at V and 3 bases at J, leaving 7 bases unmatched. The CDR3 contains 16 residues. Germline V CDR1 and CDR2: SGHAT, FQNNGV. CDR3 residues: CASSSSTSGETDTQYF. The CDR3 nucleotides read TGTGCCAGCAGCTCCTCCACTAGCGGGGAGACAGATACGCAGTATTTT.